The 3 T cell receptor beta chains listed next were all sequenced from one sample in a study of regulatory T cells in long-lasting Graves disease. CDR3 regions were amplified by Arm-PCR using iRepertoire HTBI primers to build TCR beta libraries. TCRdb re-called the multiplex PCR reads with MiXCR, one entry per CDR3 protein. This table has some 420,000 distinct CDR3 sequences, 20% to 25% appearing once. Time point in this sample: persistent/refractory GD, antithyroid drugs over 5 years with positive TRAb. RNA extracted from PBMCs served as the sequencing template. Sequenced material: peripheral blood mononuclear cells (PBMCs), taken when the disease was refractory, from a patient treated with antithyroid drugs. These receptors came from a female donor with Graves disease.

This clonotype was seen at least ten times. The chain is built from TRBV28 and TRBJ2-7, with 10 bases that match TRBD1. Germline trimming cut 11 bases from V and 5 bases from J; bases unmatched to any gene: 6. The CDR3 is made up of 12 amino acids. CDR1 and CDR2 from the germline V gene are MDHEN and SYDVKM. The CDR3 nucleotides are TGTGCCTCGACAGGGGGCTGGAACGAGCAGTACTTC. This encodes CASTGGWNEQYF.

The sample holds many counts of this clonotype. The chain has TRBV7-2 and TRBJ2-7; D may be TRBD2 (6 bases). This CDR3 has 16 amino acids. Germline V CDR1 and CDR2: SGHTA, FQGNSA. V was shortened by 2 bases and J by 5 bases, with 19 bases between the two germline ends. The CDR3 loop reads CASSLTGPGVKDEQYF. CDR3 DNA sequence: TGTGCCAGCAGCTTAACGGGGCCGGGGGTTAAGGACGAGCAGTACTTC.

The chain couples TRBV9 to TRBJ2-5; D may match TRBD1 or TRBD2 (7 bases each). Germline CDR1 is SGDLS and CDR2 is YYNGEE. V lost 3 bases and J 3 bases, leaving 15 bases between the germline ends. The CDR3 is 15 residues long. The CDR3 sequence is CASSGLGGGKETQYF. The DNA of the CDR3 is TGTGCCAGCAGCGGGTTGGGAGGGGGCAAAGAGACCCAGTACTTC.